The clone carrying this T cell receptor beta chain occurred once. Its cognate antigen is unknown. CD45RO negativity and positive selection for CCR7 defined naive CD8 cells, a population that excluded terminally differentiated effector memory CD45RA+ cells. The CDR3 extends over 16 amino acids. Trimming shortened V by 5 bases and J by 5 bases, and 22 bases separated the two germline ends. Germline CDR1 SEHNR, CDR2 FQNEAQ (reference sequence). The data stem from a study of shared clonotypes between healthy human individuals. Study-level points and caveats: Having only a few donors restricted how much genetic and exposure-history diversity was captured. Around 5% of naive CD4 clonotypes were common to a handful of donors.

Produced via immunoSEQ multiplex PCR; TCRdb's table is partial and in-frame only. This sample has millions of clones, with about 93% found just once. This TCR was recovered from a man between 18 and 35 years old in good health. Some clones in this sample may be carry-over from other donors' samples. The J gene is TRBJ2-7, the V gene TRBV7-9; the D is unclear. The specimen was naive CD8+ T cells from PBMCs. DNA for the CDR3: TGTGCCAGCAGCCAAGGTGGCACCTGGGCCCGGGACGAGCAGTACTTC. It is translated as CASSQGGTWARDEQYF.